One and the same sample provided the 18 T cell receptor beta chains below, sequenced in a study of blood T cell repertoires in COVID-19. The repertoire was sequenced with immunoSEQ multiplex PCR; TCRdb's copy has only in-frame clones and lacks some. The repertoire consists of roughly 80,000 clones, with 60% to 80% occurring once and the leading ten covering approximately 15%. Sequences were obtained from peripheral blood. The receptors originated from a man aged 65 to 85 with active or convalescent COVID-19.

The V and J genes are TRBV10-2 and TRBJ2-5; 10 positions agree with TRBD1. This CDR3 is built from 15 residues. Germline values: CDR1 WSHSY, CDR2 SAAADI. V shed 4 bases, J shed 5 bases, and the junction held 7 bases outside the gene matches. The CDR3, as DNA: TGCGCCAGCAGTGTCAGGGGACAGGGGACGGAGACCCAGTACTTC. Its translation: CASSVRGQGTETQYF.

The chain recombines TRBV28 with TRBJ2-5, with 8 positions matching TRBD2. CDR3 length equals 16 residues. Germline V gene sequence: CDR1 MDHEN, CDR2 SYDVKM. The V and J ends lost 7 bases and 5 bases, in that order; junction bases with no gene match: 15. CDR3 residues: CASTTNKRGTWETQYF. In DNA, the CDR3 is TGTGCCAGCACCACCAACAAGCGGGGGACCTGGGAGACCCAGTACTTC.

V is TRBV14 and J is TRBJ1-3, with unresolved D. Germline V lookup: CDR1 SGHDN, CDR2 FVKESK. V dropped 2 bases and J dropped 0 bases, with 8 bases sitting between them. This CDR3 has 15 residues. The CDR3 region has the DNA TGTGCCAGCAGCCAAACGGAGATCTCTGGAAACACCATATATTTT. Protein sequence: CASSQTEISGNTIYF. The variable domain in full, completed from reference TRBV14 and TRBJ1-3, reads EAGVTQFPSHSVIEKGQTVTLRCDPISGHDNLYWYRRVMGKEIKFLLHFVKESKQDESGMPNNRFLAERTGGTYSTLKVQPAELEDSGVYFCASSQTEISGNTIYFGEGSWLTVV.

The rearrangement uses TRBV24-1 and TRBJ2-1, with D tentatively TRBD2 (8 bases). The CDR3 totals 14 residues. Germline V gene data show CDR1 as KGHDR and CDR2 as SFDVKD. The CDR3, as DNA: TGTGCTGCGGGGGGCAGGACAGGCTACAATGAGCAGTTCTTC. Translated: CAAGGRTGYNEQFF.

This clone came up a few times. This chain connects TRBV6-6 to TRBJ1-5; 7 bases match TRBD1. The V segment lost 6 bases and the J segment 0 bases; nucleotides outside the gene matches: 5. The CDR3 length is 15 residues. The germline gives CDR1 MNHNY, CDR2 SVGAGI (reference sequence). The DNA of the CDR3 is TGTGCCAGCAGCCTAGGGACAGCTAGCAATCAGCCCCAGCATTTT. Translation: CASSLGTASNQPQHF.

This clone was recorded a few times. V usage is TRBV19 and J usage is TRBJ2-1, with TRBD2 as a possible D gene (6 bases). Germline V gene lookup returns CDR1 LNHDA and CDR2 SQIVND (reference sequence). Trimming cost V 7 bases and J 1 base, with 11 bases left between them. This CDR3 has 14 amino acids. DNA for the CDR3: TGTGCCAGTACCGGGGGTAGGTCCTACAATGAGCAGTTCTTC. This codes for CASTGGRSYNEQFF.

The genes are TRBV5-6 and TRBJ1-6; 7 nucleotides match TRBD1. The ends lost 4 bases at V and 4 bases at J; junction bases unmatched: 14. The CDR3 consists of 18 residues. From germline, CDR1 is SGHDT and CDR2 YYEEEE. The CDR3 spells CASSLGAHRGRYNSPLHF. CDR3 sequence (DNA): TGTGCCAGCAGCCTAGGGGCCCACAGGGGCCGGTATAATTCACCCCTCCACTTT.

A word on this clone: Its ends do not fully match the called genes, so a read error is possible. The DNA for the CDR3 is TGTGCCAGCAGCGAGCGGGGCGCCTACCTCTTC. This sequence encodes CASSERGAYLF. This chain joins TRBV6-5 and TRBJ2-1, with TRBD2 matching over 7 bases. This CDR3 contains 11 residues. Germline V gene data show CDR1 as MNHEY and CDR2 as SVGAGI.

This chain joins TRBV10-3 and TRBJ2-2; 7 nucleotides line up with TRBD1. The CDR3 is 14 residues long. The junction had 3 bases not matched to a gene; V was cut back by 3 bases and J by 5 bases. CDR1 ENHRY and CDR2 SYGVKD come from the germline V gene. CDR3 in amino acids: CAISDRGNTGELFF. CDR3 nucleotides: TGTGCCATCAGTGACAGGGGGAATACCGGGGAGCTGTTTTTT.

This sequence joins TRBV15 and TRBJ2-1, with 10 bases identical to TRBD2. The junction had 8 bases not matched to a gene; V was cut back by 3 bases and J by 6 bases. The germline V gene encodes CDR1 LNHNV and CDR2 YYDKDF (reference sequence). The CDR3 is made up of 16 amino acids. The CDR3 DNA reads as TGTGCCACCAGCAGGGATCTAGCGGGGGCGTTCAATGAGCAGTTCTTC. This codes for CATSRDLAGAFNEQFF.

This chain connects TRBV4-1 to TRBJ1-2; D might be TRBD1 (6 bases). Germline assignment: CDR1 MGHRA and CDR2 YSYEKL. Between the trimmed V and J ends, which lost 0 bases and 13 bases, there was a span of 15 bases. The CDR3 runs to 13 residues. The chain's CDR3 is CASSQDPGQGFTF. CDR3 in DNA: TGCGCCAGCAGCCAAGATCCAGGTCAGGGGTTCACCTTC.

This sequence joins TRBV29-1 and TRBJ2-5; TRBD2 matches at 8 bases. Germline assignment: CDR1 SQVTM and CDR2 ANQGSEA. This CDR3 has 11 residues. CDR3 region: CSHSGEETQYF. DNA for the CDR3: TGCAGTCATAGCGGGGAAGAGACCCAGTACTTC.

This clone appeared a single time. The chain combines TRBV5-6 with TRBJ2-6; 10 nucleotides match TRBD1. Trimming at V came to 4 bases and at J to 0 bases, leaving 4 bases not matched to a gene. Per the germline V gene, CDR1 is SGHDT and CDR2 is YYEEEE. The CDR3 is 17 residues long. The CDR3 loop is CASSDWTGGSGANVLTF. The CDR3 DNA is TGTGCCAGCAGCGATTGGACAGGGGGCTCTGGGGCCAACGTCCTGACTTTC.

The chain recombines TRBV7-2 with TRBJ1-4; 11 nucleotides line up with TRBD1. The germline V gene has CDR1 SGHTA and CDR2 FQGNSA. V shed 4 bases, J shed 8 bases, and the junction held 6 bases outside the gene matches. This CDR3 is built from 15 residues. The CDR3 loop is CASSSDRGRGEKLFF. The CDR3 DNA sequence: TGTGCCAGCAGCTCGGACAGGGGGCGAGGGGAAAAACTGTTTTTT.

The V call is TRBV7-2, the J call TRBJ1-4; TRBD1 is a possible D gene (6 bases). Germline-derived CDR1 and CDR2 are SGHTA and FQGNSA. This CDR3 spans 15 amino acids. The V end lost 3 bases, the J end lost 7 bases, and 15 bases lay between the germline ends. The CDR3 loop is CASSFRRDKGEKLFF. In DNA, the CDR3 is TGTGCCAGCAGCTTCCGACGGGACAAGGGTGAAAAACTGTTTTTT.

V and J are TRBV28 and TRBJ2-7; 10 nucleotides align to TRBD1. V was pared by 6 bases and J by 2 bases, with 13 bases of the junction left unmatched. Germline assignment: CDR1 MDHEN and CDR2 SYDVKM. The CDR3 is 17 residues long. This CDR3 reads CASSAGQGTQGAYEQYF. The CDR3, as DNA: TGTGCCAGCAGCGCGGGACAGGGGACCCAAGGCGCCTACGAGCAGTACTTC.

The V call is TRBV6-5, the J call TRBJ1-1; 8 nucleotides align to TRBD1. This CDR3 has 13 residues. Germline CDR1 reads MNHEY; CDR2 reads SVGAGI. J was trimmed by 7 bases and V by 4 bases; bases with no gene match: 5. CDR3 loop: CASSWTGRNEAFF. The CDR3 coding sequence is TGTGCCAGCAGTTGGACAGGGAGAAATGAAGCTTTCTTT.

This chain joins TRBV28 and TRBJ2-2, with 10 bases identical to TRBD1. Per germline, CDR1 MDHEN and CDR2 SYDVKM. The CDR3 is 15 residues long. V shed 8 bases, J shed 5 bases, and the junction held 8 bases outside the gene matches. The CDR3 DNA follows: TGTGCCAGCGACCGGGACAGGGGTGAGACCGGGGAGCTGTTTTTT. The encoded protein is CASDRDRGETGELFF. Full variable domain (rest looked up from reference TRBV28 and TRBJ2-2): DVKVTQSSRYLVKRTGEKVFLECVQDMDHENMFWYRQDPGLGLRLIYFSYDVKMKEKGDIPEGYSVSREKKERFSLILESASTNQTSMYLCASDRDRGETGELFFGEGSRLTVL.